This TCR beta chain was retrieved from a study of cytomegalovirus exposure and HLA in healthy donors. CDR1 and CDR2 (germline): SGHTS, YDEGEE. V was clipped by 4 bases and J by 7 bases, with 14 bases between them. The length of the CDR3 is 14 residues. As for the donors, each was a healthy bone marrow donor. PCR employed 60 Vbeta and 13 Jbeta primers. Measured with immunoSEQ multiplex PCR; TCRdb has only the in-frame clones, and not every one. The table has around 78,000 clones, around 70% seen once. Sequencing was carried out using PBMCs. The rearrangement uses TRBV5-8 and TRBJ1-4; D might be TRBD1 (5 bases). This TCR derives from a woman between 35 and 50 years old in good health and CMV-seropositive. The CDR3 nucleotides are TGTGCCAGCAGCCCCGGACCGCAGGGTGAAAAACTGTTTTTT. It yields the protein CASSPGPQGEKLFF.